This TCR beta chain emerged from a study of T cells in Graves' hyperthyroidism and ophthalmopathy. Study-wide findings and caveats: Also found in blood were most expanded thyroid clonotypes above 0.001. Model-based prediction identified ophthalmopathy a median around 6.5 months prior to its onset.

Trimming took off 0 bases at V and 9 bases at J, with 15 bases between the two ends. Germline values: CDR1 SNHLY, CDR2 FYNNEI. The CDR3 sequence is 14 residues long. Using RNA transcripts as the source, TCR beta CDR3 regions were amplified. A first-round RT-PCR of the TCR CDR3 used the HTBI primer set. TCRdb processed the multiplex PCR reads anew with MiXCR; each CDR3 protein has one entry. The sample comprises about half a million distinct CDR3 sequences, about 16% of which are singletons, and 25% to 30% rests with the top ten. In its sample, this clonotype was seen many times. Its antigen is not known.

The chain recombines TRBV2 with TRBJ2-7; D is undetermined. Sequenced input: blood. This clonotype was sampled from a woman younger than 45 with Graves' ophthalmopathy. The chain's CDR3 is CASSEAINLRGQYF. The CDR3 DNA sequence: TGTGCCAGCAGTGAAGCAATTAACTTGCGTGGGCAGTACTTC.